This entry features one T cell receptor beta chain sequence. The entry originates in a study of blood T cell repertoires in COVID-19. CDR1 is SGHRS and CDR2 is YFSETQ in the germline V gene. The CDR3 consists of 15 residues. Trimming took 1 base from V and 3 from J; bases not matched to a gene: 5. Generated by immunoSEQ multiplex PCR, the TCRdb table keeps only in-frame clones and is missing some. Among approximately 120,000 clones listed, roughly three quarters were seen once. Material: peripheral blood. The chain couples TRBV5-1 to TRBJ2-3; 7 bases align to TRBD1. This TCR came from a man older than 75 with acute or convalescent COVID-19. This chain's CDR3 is CASSLRAGGTDTQYF. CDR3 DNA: TGCGCCAGCAGCTTGAGGGCAGGGGGAACAGATACGCAGTATTTT.